These 24 T cell receptor beta chains originate from one sample sequenced in a study of regulatory T cells in long-lasting Graves disease. For TCR beta, libraries came from iRepertoire HTBI primers and Arm-PCR of CDR3 regions. TCRdb reprocessed the multiplex PCR reads via MiXCR and lists one record per CDR3 protein. This sample carries around 400,000 distinct CDR3 sequences, 20% to 25% of them seen once, and the ten largest clones take about 13%. The sample's time point: persistent/refractory GD, antithyroid drugs over 5 years with positive TRAb. The TCR library was made from RNA that had been extracted from PBMCs in TRIzol. Sequenced material: peripheral blood mononuclear cells (PBMCs), taken when the disease was refractory, from a patient treated with antithyroid drugs. The receptors derive from a female donor with Graves disease.

This clonotype was seen repeatedly, ten times or more. Written as DNA, the CDR3 is TGTGCCAGCGGTACAGGGAGCGGAAACACCATATATTTT. It encodes CASGTGSGNTIYF. The chain links TRBV28 to TRBJ1-3, with TRBD1 as a possible D gene (6 bases). Germline V gene lookup returns CDR1 MDHEN and CDR2 SYDVKM. This CDR3 is 13 amino acids long. The germline V and J ends were trimmed by 8 bases and 4 bases, with 12 bases remaining between them.

V usage is TRBV4-2 and J usage is TRBJ1-6; 10 nucleotides match TRBD1. CDR1 is LGHNA and CDR2 is YNFKEQ in the germline V gene. CDR3 length equals 18 residues. V shed 4 bases, J shed 10 bases, and the junction held 16 bases outside the gene matches. This chain's CDR3 is CASSPRLGDRGRGSPLHF. CDR3 DNA: TGTGCCAGCAGCCCAAGATTGGGGGACAGGGGACGAGGATCACCCCTCCACTTT.

Many counts were recorded for this clonotype. The chain joins TRBV5-1 to TRBJ1-2; the match to TRBD1 covers 9 bases. V lost 0 bases, J lost 4 bases, and 4 bases stayed unmatched. Germline values: CDR1 SGHRS, CDR2 YFSETQ. The CDR3 has 15 residues. DNA of the CDR3: TGCGCCAGCAGCTTGGGGGACAGGGACGGCTATGGCTACACCTTC. It codes for CASSLGDRDGYGYTF.

This clonotype was seen ten or more times. The rearrangement uses TRBV30 and TRBJ1-1; D ambiguous. The germline gives CDR1 GTSNPN, CDR2 SVGIG (reference sequence). The CDR3 extends over 12 amino acids. V dropped 4 bases and J dropped 2 bases, with 8 bases sitting between them. The CDR3 here is CAWTPRNTEAFF. The CDR3 coding sequence is TGTGCCTGGACCCCACGAAACACTGAAGCTTTCTTT.

This clonotype occurred many times. At one end, the junction sequence differs from germline, possibly due to a read error. The J gene is TRBJ1-5, the V gene TRBV2; no reliable D call. CDR1 is SNHLY and CDR2 is FYNNEI in the germline V gene. CDR3 length: 17 residues. This CDR3 reads CASRETRVRQPDRPQHF. The CDR3, as DNA: TGTGCCAGCCGTGAAACAAGAGTTCGGCAGCCCGATCGGCCCCAGCATTTT.

This clonotype was detected a few times. The DNA for the CDR3 is TGTGCCAGTAGGCGGGACAGTGAAGAAGAGACCCAGTACTTC. The encoded protein is CASRRDSEEETQYF. The chain couples TRBV19 to TRBJ2-5, with D perhaps matching TRBD1 (7 bases). Germline lookup yields CDR1 LNHDA and CDR2 SQIVND (reference sequence). There are 14 residues in the CDR3. The V end was cut by 6 bases, the J end by 3 bases, with 14 bases between. Based on the CDR3 plus reference TRBV19 and TRBJ2-5, the full variable domain is DGGITQSPKYLFRKEGQNVTLSCEQNLNHDAMYWYRQDPGQGLRLIYYSQIVNDFQKGDIAEGYSVSREKKESFPLTVTSAQKNPTAFYLCASRRDSEEETQYFGPGTRLLVL.

The chain links TRBV5-1 to TRBJ2-1; D unclear. The CDR3 has 12 amino acids. Trimming cost V 5 bases and J 7 bases, with 10 bases left between them. Germline V gives CDR1 SGHRS, CDR2 YFSETQ. The CDR3 DNA is TGCGCCAGCAGGATCTCCGATAATGAGCAGTTCTTC. It specifies CASRISDNEQFF.

V and J are TRBV7-9 and TRBJ1-1; TRBD1 agrees at 11 bases. The CDR3 has 16 amino acids. CDR1 and CDR2 from the germline V gene are SEHNR and FQNEAQ (reference sequence). V dropped 4 bases and J dropped 2; count of bases not matched to a gene: 6. This CDR3 is CASSWDRGMGNTEAFF. CDR3 bases: TGTGCCAGCAGCTGGGACAGGGGGATGGGAAACACTGAAGCTTTCTTT.

This clonotype was seen at least ten times. The rearrangement links TRBV24-1 to TRBJ2-2; a possible D gene is TRBD2 (6 bases). This CDR3 has 14 amino acids. Trimming stripped 4 bases from V and 6 bases from J, with 11 bases between. In germline, CDR1 is KGHDR, CDR2 SFDVKD. CDR3 DNA sequence: TGTGCCACCAGTGAGCTGGAGGGTGCCGGGGAGCTGTTTTTT. Its protein is CATSELEGAGELFF.

This clonotype was detected many times. The CDR3 coding sequence is TGTGCCAGCATTAAGGGCTTCTACGAGCAGTACTTC. This translates into CASIKGFYEQYF. The chain is built from TRBV2 and TRBJ2-7; D uncertain. V was trimmed by 7 bases and J by 3 bases, leaving 10 bases between them. CDR1 is SNHLY, CDR2 FYNNEI, per germline. This CDR3 is built from 12 residues.

This clonotype has a count of ten or more. The CDR3 loop is CASRPWSQMHQPQHF. Here the CDR3 DNA reads TGTGCCAGCAGACCTTGGTCCCAGATGCATCAGCCCCAGCATTTT. This chain joins TRBV27 and TRBJ1-5; D uncertain. From germline, CDR1 is MNHEY and CDR2 SMNVEV (reference sequence). V was clipped by 6 bases and J by 5 bases, with 17 bases between them. The CDR3 loop spans 15 amino acids.

This clonotype was recorded at least ten times. The chain recombines TRBV12-3 or TRBV12-4 with TRBJ2-4; D unresolved. The CDR3 runs 16 residues. Trimming removed 1 base at V and 2 bases at J, with 12 bases between. CDR3 in amino acids: CASSLGIHRPKNIQYF. The CDR3 nucleotides read TGTGCCAGCAGTTTAGGTATCCATCGTCCCAAAAACATTCAGTACTTC.

The chain recombines TRBV5-4 with TRBJ2-4, with D possibly matching TRBD1 (5 bases). V was shortened by 0 bases and J by 6 bases, with 10 bases between the two germline ends. The CDR3 contains 14 residues. CDR1 is SGHNT, CDR2 YYREEE, per germline (reference sequence). CDR3 sequence: CASSLAGLGNIQYF. DNA of the CDR3: TGTGCCAGCAGCTTGGCAGGGCTGGGAAACATTCAGTACTTC.

The chain combines TRBV19 with TRBJ2-2; TRBD2 matches 7 bases. CDR1 and CDR2 from the germline V gene are LNHDA and SQIVND (reference sequence). The CDR3 spans 16 residues. The junction had 14 bases not matched to a gene; V was cut back by 7 bases and J by 6 bases. The CDR3 is CASKDRDYALAGELFF. CDR3 coding DNA: TGTGCCAGTAAGGACCGGGACTACGCCCTCGCCGGGGAGCTGTTTTTT.

This clonotype has at least ten counts. This rearrangement joins TRBV20-1 to TRBJ2-7, with a weak D call TRBD2 (6 bases). This CDR3 spans 13 amino acids. V gave up 4 bases and J gave up 4 bases, with 14 bases separating them. Germline values: CDR1 DFQATT, CDR2 SNEGSKA (reference sequence). CDR3 bases: TGCAGTGCTAAGGTCGGCGGGGAGTACGAGCAGTACTTC. Amino acid sequence: CSAKVGGEYEQYF.

This clonotype was seen at least ten times. The V gene is TRBV3-1, the J gene TRBJ1-2; the match to TRBD1 covers 11 bases. V was clipped by 4 bases and J by 2 bases; unmatched bases: 9. The length of the CDR3 is 17 residues. In germline, CDR1 is LGHDT, CDR2 YNNKEL (reference sequence). The DNA of the CDR3 is TGTGCCAGCAGCCCCGTCGGGACAGGGGGTTTCAACTATGGCTACACCTTC. Translating it yields CASSPVGTGGFNYGYTF.

This clonotype was seen repeatedly, ten times or more. This chain's CDR3 is CASSLEGWYTEAFF. CDR3 DNA sequence: TGTGCCAGCAGCTTAGAGGGATGGTACACTGAAGCTTTCTTT. The chain recombines TRBV7-2 with TRBJ1-1; D unclear. In germline, CDR1 is SGHTA, CDR2 FQGNSA. Between the trimmed V and J ends, which lost 1 base and 3 bases, there was a span of 9 bases. This CDR3 has 14 residues.

This clonotype was observed many times. The chain employs TRBV2 and TRBJ2-7; 7 nucleotides agree with TRBD1. V was pared by 7 bases and J by 2 bases, with 8 bases of the junction left unmatched. CDR3 length equals 14 residues. The germline V gene has CDR1 SNHLY and CDR2 FYNNEI. The CDR3 region has the DNA TGTGCCAGCACCGAACAGGGGATCCCCTACGAGCAGTACTTC. This encodes CASTEQGIPYEQYF. Combining the CDR3 with reference TRBV2 and TRBJ2-7 gives the whole variable domain EPEVTQTPSHQVTQMGQEVILRCVPISNHLYFYWYRQILGQKVEFLVSFYNNEISEKSEIFDDQFSVERPDGSNFTLKIRSTKLEDSAMYFCASTEQGIPYEQYFGPGTRLTVT.

This clonotype has at least ten counts. CDR3 nucleotide sequence: TGTGCCAGCAGAACAGACAGGGTCCGGACTGAAGCTTTCTTT. Translated, it gives CASRTDRVRTEAFF. This chain uses TRBV28 with TRBJ1-1, with 7 bases aligning to TRBD1. Germline V gene lookup returns CDR1 MDHEN and CDR2 SYDVKM. This CDR3 has 14 amino acids. J was trimmed by 5 bases and V by 6 bases; bases with no gene match: 9. Filled out from reference TRBV28 and TRBJ1-1, the complete variable domain reads DVKVTQSSRYLVKRTGEKVFLECVQDMDHENMFWYRQDPGLGLRLIYFSYDVKMKEKGDIPEGYSVSREKKERFSLILESASTNQTSMYLCASRTDRVRTEAFFGQGTRLTVV.

This clonotype was counted ten times or more. CDR3: CASSERLATSAPYEQYF. CDR3 DNA sequence: TGTGCCAGCAGTGAAAGGTTGGCGACTAGCGCACCCTACGAGCAGTACTTC. J is TRBJ2-7 and V is TRBV6-1; 8 nucleotides align to TRBD2. The CDR3 has 17 amino acids. CDR1 and CDR2 from the germline V gene are MNHNS and SASEGT. With 2 bases clipped from V and 2 bases from J, the junction kept 11 bases outside the gene matches.

This clonotype was picked up many times. The chain combines TRBV2 with TRBJ2-2; 13 bases agree with TRBD2. Germline CDR1 and CDR2: SNHLY and FYNNEI. V lost 6 bases, J lost 6 bases, and 10 bases stayed unmatched. This CDR3 contains 17 residues. The CDR3 region has the DNA TGTGCCAGCAGACCAGGACTAGCGGGAGTATTTGCCGGGGAGCTGTTTTTT. It yields the protein CASRPGLAGVFAGELFF. Drawing the rest from reference TRBV2 and TRBJ2-2, the complete variable domain is EPEVTQTPSHQVTQMGQEVILRCVPISNHLYFYWYRQILGQKVEFLVSFYNNEISEKSEIFDDQFSVERPDGSNFTLKIRSTKLEDSAMYFCASRPGLAGVFAGELFFGEGSRLTVL.

V usage is TRBV20-1 and J usage is TRBJ2-5; D not certain. Trimming stripped 6 bases from V and 4 bases from J, with 12 bases between. This CDR3 spans 12 amino acids. Germline V lookup: CDR1 DFQATT, CDR2 SNEGSKA (reference sequence). CDR3 loop: CSAPRRGETQYF. CDR3 sequence (DNA): TGCAGTGCCCCCCGACGCGGAGAGACCCAGTACTTC.

This clonotype appeared a few times. The chain employs TRBV2 and TRBJ2-6; D is unclear. The CDR3 totals 16 residues. The V gene lost 6 bases and the J gene lost 4 bases, with 16 bases spanning the gap. CDR1 and CDR2 (germline): SNHLY, FYNNEI. In DNA form, the CDR3 reads TGTGCCAGCAGAGAAACCTACCTCCAGGGGGCCAACGTCCTGACTTTC. Its translation: CASRETYLQGANVLTF.

The V and J genes are TRBV27 and TRBJ2-5, with D possibly being TRBD2 (5 bases). CDR1 is MNHEY and CDR2 is SMNVEV in the germline V gene (reference sequence). Trimming stripped 5 bases from V and 5 bases from J, with 12 bases between. The CDR3 length is 13 residues. CDR3 DNA: TGTGCCAGCAGTACACTAGGAGGTGAGACCCAGTACTTC. This gives the protein CASSTLGGETQYF.